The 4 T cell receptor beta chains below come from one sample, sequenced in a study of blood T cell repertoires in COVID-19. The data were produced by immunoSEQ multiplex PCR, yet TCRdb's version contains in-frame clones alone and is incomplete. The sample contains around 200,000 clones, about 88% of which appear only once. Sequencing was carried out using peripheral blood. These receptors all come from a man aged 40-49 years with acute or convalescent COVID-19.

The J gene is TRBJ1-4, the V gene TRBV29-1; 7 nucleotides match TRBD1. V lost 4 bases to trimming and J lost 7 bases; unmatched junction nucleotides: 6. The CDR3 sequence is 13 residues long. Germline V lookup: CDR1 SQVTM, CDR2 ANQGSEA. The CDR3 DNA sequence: TGCAGCGTTGGGGACAGACGAAGTGAAAAACTGTTTTTT. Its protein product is CSVGDRRSEKLFF.

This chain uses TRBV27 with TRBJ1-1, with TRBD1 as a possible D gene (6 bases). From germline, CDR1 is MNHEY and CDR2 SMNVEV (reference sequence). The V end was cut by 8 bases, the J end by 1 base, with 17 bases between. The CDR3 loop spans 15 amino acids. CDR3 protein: CASCPLDRPNTEAFF. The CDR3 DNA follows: TGTGCCAGCTGCCCACTGGACAGACCGAACACTGAAGCTTTCTTT.

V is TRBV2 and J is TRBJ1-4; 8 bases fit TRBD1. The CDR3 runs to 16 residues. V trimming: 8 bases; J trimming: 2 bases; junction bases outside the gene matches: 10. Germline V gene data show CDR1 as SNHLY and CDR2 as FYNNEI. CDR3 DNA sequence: TGTGCCAGCGGTGGACAGGGTTCGATCACTAATGAAAAACTGTTTTTT. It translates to CASGGQGSITNEKLFF.

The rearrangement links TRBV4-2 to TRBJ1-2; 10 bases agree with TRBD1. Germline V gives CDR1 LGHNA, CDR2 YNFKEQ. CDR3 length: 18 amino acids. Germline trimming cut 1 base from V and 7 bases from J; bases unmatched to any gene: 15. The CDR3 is CASSQVTAGTGERGGYTF. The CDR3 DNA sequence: TGTGCCAGCAGCCAAGTAACCGCCGGGACAGGGGAGCGCGGTGGCTACACCTTC.